A selection of T cell receptor beta chains follows, all from one sample in a study of shared T cell receptors in the human thymus. Using immunoSEQ multiplex PCR, the repertoire was profiled, and TCRdb retains in-frame clones only, with some absent. The sample has about 660,000 clones, approximately 88% seen once. These data also formed part of another study, on human thymus T cells.

The sample comprised thymocytes. The receptors derive from a boy in the first two years of life with a congenital heart defect. CDR3s include the opening cysteine and the closing phenylalanine or tryptophan. Fields, in order: clone size, J gene, D gene, V gene, CDR3 DNA, CDR3 protein. The D gene is left open where the match is weak. Size is omitted from some rows. Given values are once, few, many or a class for expanded clones.

few | TRBJ1-1 | . | TRBV10-3 | TGTGCCATCAGGGACAGCCAGAACACTGAAGCTTTCTTT | CAIRDSQNTEAFF
. | TRBJ2-5 | . | TRBV6-5 | TGTGCCAGCAGTGGAAGGGGCCCCCGGGAGACCCAGTACTTC | CASSGRGPRETQYF
. | TRBJ1-4 | TRBD1 | TRBV27 | TGTGCCAGCAGCTCGGACAGGGGCGGTGAAAAACTGTTTTTT | CASSSDRGGEKLFF
. | TRBJ2-7 | TRBD2 | TRBV6-5 | TGTGCCAGCAGTTACCCTAGCGGGAGGGCTTACGAGCAGTACTTC | CASSYPSGRAYEQYF
. | TRBJ2-3 | TRBD2 | TRBV2 | TGTGCCAGCAGTCGCGGGACACCTCGACTAGCGGGGAGGGAAGATACGCAGTATTTT | CASSRGTPRLAGREDTQYF
. | TRBJ2-7 | TRBD2 | TRBV30 | TGTGCCGGCATTACCCCGTCCTTAAGCGGGAGCTCCTACGAGCAGTACTTC | CAGITPSLSGSSYEQYF
. | TRBJ2-3 | . | TRBV7-8 | TGTGCCAGCAGCTTAGTCGGGTCCGGAGAGGTGACAGATACGCAGTATTTT | CASSLVGSGEVTDTQYF
. | TRBJ2-1 | TRBD2 | TRBV6-5 | TGTGCCAGCAGGGGGACTAGCGGGAGGGTAAATGAGCAGTTCTTC | CASRGTSGRVNEQFF
. | TRBJ2-2 | . | TRBV4-1 | TGCGCCAGCAGCCGTCAGAAAAACACCGGGGAGCTGTTTTTT | CASSRQKNTGELFF
once | TRBJ2-7 | . | TRBV18 | TGTGCCAGCTCACCAACCAGGGCCGAGCAGTACTTC | CASSPTRAEQYF
. | TRBJ2-7 | . | TRBV6-1 | TGTGCCATCATGATCGGCGAGCAGTACTTC | CAIMIGEQYF
. | TRBJ2-1 | TRBD2 | TRBV30 | TGTGCCTGGACCCTATTTAGCGGGGGCCCCAATGAGCAGTTCTTC | CAWTLFSGGPNEQFF
. | TRBJ2-5 | TRBD1 | TRBV28 | TGTGCCAGCCCGGGACAGGACCAAGAGACCCAGTACTTC | CASPGQDQETQYF
. | TRBJ2-1 | TRBD2 | TRBV10-3 | TGTGCCACCGTCGGGGGGGAGGGCCGGAACAATGAGCAGTTCTTC | CATVGGEGRNNEQFF
. | TRBJ2-5 | . | TRBV25-1 | TGTGCCAGCAGTGAATCAGGGGCAGGGAACGGGACCCAGTACTTC | CASSESGAGNGTQYF
. | TRBJ1-3 | . | TRBV5-8 | TGTGCCAGCAGCTTGCGAACAGACCAGTCTTCTGGAAACACCATATATTTT | CASSLRTDQSSGNTIYF
. | TRBJ1-2 | . | TRBV19 | TGTGCCAGTAGTATTGGTCCGGGTCCTGACTATGGCTACACCTTC | CASSIGPGPDYGYTF
. | TRBJ2-3 | . | TRBV30 | TGTGCCTGGAGTGTAGGGCAGGGGAAGAGCGATACGCAGTATTTT | CAWSVGQGKSDTQYF
. | TRBJ2-3 | TRBD2 | TRBV4-3 | TGCGCCAGCAGCCTGGTCGGACTAGCGGGAGACGGAGATACGCAGTATTTT | CASSLVGLAGDGDTQYF
once | TRBJ1-5 | . | TRBV27 | TGTGCCAGCAGTTCCCGCGGGAGGAAGAATCAGCCCCAGCATTTT | CASSSRGRKNQPQHF
few | TRBJ2-4 | TRBD2 | TRBV19 | TGTGCCAGTAGTATAGCTAGCGGGATAATCCAGGCCAAAAACATTCAGTACTTC | CASSIASGIIQAKNIQYF
. | TRBJ2-7 | . | TRBV11-3 | TGTGCCAGCAGCTTAGTCCCGGGATCCTACGAGCAGTACTTC | CASSLVPGSYEQYF
. | TRBJ2-2 | . | TRBV7-9 | TGTGCCAGCAGCTTTGGCCCCGGGGAGCTGTTTTTT | CASSFGPGELFF
few | TRBJ2-7 | TRBD1 | TRBV5-1 | TGCGCCAGCAGCTTGGCGCAGGGGGACGAGCAGTACTTC | CASSLAQGDEQYF
. | TRBJ2-7 | TRBD1 | TRBV7-9 | TGTGCCAGCAGCGGGAAGGGACAGGGGGCCACCTACGAGCAGTACTTC | CASSGKGQGATYEQYF
once | TRBJ2-7 | TRBD2 | TRBV27 | TGTGCCAGCAGTTCTAGCGGGAGTTACGAGCAGTACTTC | CASSSSGSYEQYF
few | TRBJ1-5 | . | TRBV27 | TGTGCCAGCAGTTTACGGGGGAGCAATCAGCCCCAGCATTTT | CASSLRGSNQPQHF
. | TRBJ2-7 | . | TRBV14 | TGTGCCAGCAGCCCCGGGGGCGGGGGAACCTACGAGCAGTACTTC | CASSPGGGGTYEQYF
few | TRBJ1-1 | TRBD1 | TRBV5-4 | TGTGCCAGCAGCTTGGGGGGGTGGGGACAGGGGAACACTGAAGCTTTCTTT | CASSLGGWGQGNTEAFF
. | TRBJ2-1 | TRBD2 | TRBV6-1 | TGTGCCAGCAGTGTTCGGTGGGAGGGCCTCAATGAGCAGTTCTTC | CASSVRWEGLNEQFF
. | TRBJ1-3 | . | TRBV5-6 | TGTGCCAGCAGCGGATCTCTCGGGGGGCCACTGAGAAACACCATATATTTT | CASSGSLGGPLRNTIYF
. | TRBJ1-1 | TRBD1 | TRBV5-1 | TGCGCCAGCAGCTTAAGGACAGGTTGGACTGAAGCTTTCTTT | CASSLRTGWTEAFF
few | TRBJ2-7 | TRBD1 | TRBV2 | TGTGCCAGCAGCGGGGACAGGTCCAGGGACGAGCAGTACTTC | CASSGDRSRDEQYF
. | TRBJ2-7 | . | TRBV5-1 | TGCGCCAGCAGCTGGGGCGACGAGCAGTACTTC | CASSWGDEQYF